This T cell receptor (beta chain) was captured in a study of blood T cell repertoires in COVID-19 (dated by TCRdb to 2018 to 2020). Some background on the complete study: The collaborator samples originated in the United States, Italy and Spain and spanned the acute and convalescent phases of COVID-19. The material from the prospective study consisted of cDNA or gDNA derived from T cells, B-cell-depleted T cells, or PBMCs. The dataset comprised deeply sampled blood TCRbeta repertoires from subjects exposed to, actively infected with, or recovered from COVID-19. The repertoires were released in a freely available public database meant as a resource for research on the immune response to SARS-CoV-2. The samples were drawn from the first 160 participants of the ongoing ImmuneRACE study and from some 1,300 subjects provided by 6 global collaborators. The sample metadata nearly always contained a de-identified subject ID, COVID-19 status, age in years and sex. HLA class I and class II types, where available, came from metadata supplied by the sample provider rather than from assay-based typing. Study-wide findings and limitations: The quantity of clinical and demographic metadata differed by source and by participant and was supplied without curation.

From the cysteine through the phenylalanine, the CDR3 covers 13 amino acids. Only the CDR3 DNA stays, 39 bases, in frame from base 1. Reading the germline V gene gives CDR1 SQVTM and CDR2 ANQGSEA. V is cut back by 7 bases and J by 1 base, with 2 bases in the junction unmatched. As for this clone: This receptor's antigen is unknown. Per-base qualities were not stored, and no clone one base away is much larger.

The collaborating institutions used their own protocols to collect whole blood in K2EDTA tubes. For TCRbeta analysis, collaborator samples were shipped as frozen whole blood, as isolated PBMCs, or as DNA extracted from either sample type. TCRbeta CDR3 regions were amplified from genomic DNA using the immunoSEQ Assay, a bias-controlled multiplex PCR. On the study's bioinformatics: The number of nucleated cells in each sample was estimated by amplification of reference gene primers within the assay. To quantify the absolute abundance of each unique TCRbeta CDR3 rearrangement, sequence reads were collapsed and filtered. For each sample, productive Simpson clonality was calculated by taking the square root of Simpson's diversity index across productive rearrangements. Imported from immuneACCESS, the table was reduced by TCRdb to in-frame sequences with V and J called. These copies leave out some clones; in studies compared against another copy, an unresolved V gene accounts for under half, and the cause of the remainder is not known. The DNA gave D and trimming, while V, J and clone size come from that table. Recorded for this sample are around 29,000 clones; 70% to 90% of them occurred a single time. 9% to 9.5% of the sample is held by the ten biggest clonotypes.

This TCR was recovered from a human donor in a cohort sampled during active COVID-19. The V and J genes are TRBV29-1 and TRBJ2-3; TRBD2 fits 10 bases in the junction. The specimen sequenced was peripheral blood. The CDR3 loop reads CSAGLARTDTQYF. The nucleotide sequence is TGCAGCGCGGGACTAGCGCGCACAGATACGCAGTATTTT.